This T cell receptor (beta chain) appears in the sequencing data of a study of T-cell reconstitution after alpha-beta-depleted transplantation in children. For TCRbeta, the library was prepared with unique molecular identifiers. MiXCR, run by TCRdb on the PCR reads, gives a single entry per CDR3 protein. In the table there are 70,000 to 95,000 distinct CDR3 sequences, around 18% of which are singletons. Study-wide results and limits: One year after transplant, T-cell counts and diversity came mostly from newly produced T cells. Several hundred rapidly expanded clones from non-depleted graft cells reportedly supplied alpha-beta T cells about two months post-transplant. In some patients, recipient T cells and intrathymic progenitors surviving conditioning explained high day-60 diversity.

The CDR3 runs to 16 residues. CDR1 and CDR2 (germline): KGHSH, LQKENI. After removal of 1 base from V and 0 bases from J, the junction contained 5 bases not matched to a gene. This clonotype occurred a few times. Its antigen is unidentified. This rearrangement joins TRBV18 to TRBJ1-1; 7 bases line up with TRBD1. This sequence was found in a male patient aged 2-15 years who had a stem cell transplant for acute lymphoblastic leukemia, so the T cells may come from the graft donor. The sample here was PBMCs, mostly from graft donor cells, taken 360 days after TCRalphabeta/CD19-depleted stem cell transplant. CDR3 bases: TGTGCCAGCTCACCACAGGGGGCGGTTATGAACACTGAAGCTTTCTTT. It translates to CASSPQGAVMNTEAFF.